The clone carrying this TCR beta chain was seen once. The antigen remains unidentified. The sample originates from a study of blood T cells in healthy people across ages. Findings and limits, study-wide: Older individuals had lower TCR beta diversity per million T cells (the decline was roughly linear).

The CDR3 contains 12 residues. V lost 0 bases and J lost 2, with 5 bases in between. Germline CDR1 reads DFQATT; CDR2 reads SNEGSKA (reference sequence). Primed by a sample-barcoded 5' primer and a J-beta primer mix, a second PCR proceeded for roughly 7 to 11 cycles. Each cDNA molecule received a tag from a template-switch adaptor that had 12 random nucleotides. TCRdb used MiXCR to reprocess the 5' RACE reads, holding one entry per CDR3 protein. The sample has approximately 900,000 distinct CDR3 sequences, approximately 49% seen once; the top ten hold roughly 13%. This TCR was sampled from a man in his thirties or forties in good health. J is TRBJ2-7 and V is TRBV20-1; D uncertain. The sequenced material came from blood. The CDR3 nucleotides are TGCAGTGCTAGAGAGTCCACCTACGAGCAGTACTTC. Encoded protein: CSARESTYEQYF.